The present T cell receptor beta chain was sequenced within a study of blood T cells in healthy people across ages. This clonotype occurred a few times. The CDR3 runs to 15 residues. Looked up from germline, CDR1 is SGDLS and CDR2 is YYNGEE. For the second PCR, which ran for about 6 to 11 cycles, a sample-barcoded 5' primer and a J-beta primer mix were used. TCRdb recomputed calls from the 5' RACE reads with MiXCR, one row per CDR3 protein. The table includes around 1,000,000 distinct CDR3 sequences, around 25% detected once. These data also formed part of another study, on T cells of mothers and their children.

The specimen sequenced was blood. J is TRBJ2-5 and V is TRBV9; D is perhaps TRBD2 (6 bases). Matching the DNA end better, TRBJ2-1 makes the J call doubtful. This clonotype was sampled from a girl aged 2 to 9 in good health. The CDR3 region is CASSTAGRANNEQFF. CDR3 coding DNA: TGTGCCAGCAGCACAGCCGGGAGAGCAAACAATGAGCAGTTCTTC.